The 28 T cell receptor beta chains reported below all come from one sample, sequenced in a study of CD8+ T cells in alopecia areata. Treatment indicated: oral pan-JAK inhibitor, 5-10 mg twice daily. Extracted from the samples, RNA was reverse transcribed into cDNA to serve as the sequencing template. The method was immunoSEQ multiplex PCR; TCRdb's version includes in-frame clones alone and lacks a portion of them. The sample records around 140,000 clones, 86% being singletons. The sequencing used CD8+ T cells sorted from blood, collected at week 4, from a patient treated with tofacitinib. The receptors were sampled from a human donor with alopecia areata.

This sequence joins TRBV25-1 and TRBJ1-1; maybe TRBD1 (6 bases). Germline CDR1 is MGHDK and CDR2 is SYGVNS. V was cut by 2 bases and J by 4 bases, with 11 bases left in between. The CDR3 extends over 14 amino acids. CDR3 region: CASSEQGISTEAFF. CDR3 sequence (DNA): TGTGCCAGCAGTGAACAGGGGATATCCACTGAAGCTTTCTTT.

The rearrangement joins TRBV30 to TRBJ2-7, with D possibly being TRBD2 (6 bases). The length of the CDR3 is 13 residues. CDR1 is GTSNPN and CDR2 is SVGIG in the germline V gene (reference sequence). The V gene lost 0 bases and the J gene lost 3 bases, with 9 bases spanning the gap. The CDR3 here is CAWSVTSFYEQYF. CDR3 in DNA: TGTGCCTGGAGTGTAACTAGCTTCTACGAGCAGTACTTC.

V usage is TRBV5-1 and J usage is TRBJ2-3; D tentatively reads TRBD1 or TRBD2 (6 bases each). Germline CDR1 SGHRS, CDR2 YFSETQ. This CDR3 region has 17 residues. V lost 1 base and J lost 2, with 17 bases in between. DNA of the CDR3: TGCGCCAGCAGCTTGCGGGGGACACCTCTCCCCACAGATACGCAGTATTTT. Translation gives CASSLRGTPLPTDTQYF. The whole variable domain, remainder taken from reference TRBV5-1 and TRBJ2-3, is KAGVTQTPRYLIKTRGQQVTLSCSPISGHRSVSWYQQTPGQGLQFLFEYFSETQRNKGNFPGRFSGRQFSNSRSEMNVSTLELGDSALYLCASSLRGTPLPTDTQYFGPGTRLTVL.

The CDR3 loop reads CAWSPQDNEQFF. As DNA, the CDR3 is TGTGCCTGGAGTCCCCAAGACAATGAGCAGTTCTTC. The chain joins TRBV30 to TRBJ2-1, with D unresolved. Between the trimmed V and J ends, which lost 2 bases and 5 bases, there was a span of 7 bases. CDR3 length equals 12 residues. CDR1 is GTSNPN and CDR2 is SVGIG in the germline V gene (reference sequence).

V gene TRBV7-6 combines with J gene TRBJ2-7; maybe TRBD1 (5 bases). V was shortened by 0 bases and J by 3 bases, with 9 bases between the two germline ends. This CDR3 has 14 amino acids. Per the germline V gene, CDR1 is SGHVS and CDR2 is FNYEAQ. CDR3 in amino acids: CASSLAGPNYEQYF. The CDR3 coding sequence is TGTGCCAGCAGCTTAGCGGGGCCAAACTACGAGCAGTACTTC.

This clone was counted once. V and J are TRBV5-1 and TRBJ2-7, with TRBD1 identical over 7 bases. Trimming removed 3 bases from V and 1 base from J; junction bases left unmatched: 1. Germline CDR1 reads SGHRS; CDR2 reads YFSETQ. The CDR3 runs 13 residues. CDR3: CASSWGQSYEQYF. The CDR3 region has the DNA TGCGCCAGCAGCTGGGGACAGTCCTACGAGCAGTACTTC.

The rearrangement uses TRBV4-1 and TRBJ1-2; possible D gene TRBD1, 5 bases. Trimming took off 1 base at V and 4 bases at J, with 13 bases between the two ends. CDR3 length: 15 amino acids. Germline V lookup: CDR1 MGHRA, CDR2 YSYEKL. CDR3 region: CASSQGGVGLYGYTF. For the CDR3, the DNA is TGCGCCAGCAGCCAAGGAGGGGTAGGGCTCTATGGCTACACCTTC.

The chain recombines TRBV19 with TRBJ1-4; D unclear. Germline V gives CDR1 LNHDA, CDR2 SQIVND (reference sequence). The ends were cut back, 6 bases at V and 8 bases at J, with 7 bases in the middle. The CDR3 is 11 amino acids. Here the CDR3 reads CASSLGEKLFF. Here the CDR3 DNA reads TGTGCCAGTAGCCTCGGAGAAAAACTGTTTTTT.

The chain uses TRBV29-1 and TRBJ2-2; no definite D call. Germline lookup yields CDR1 SQVTM and CDR2 ANQGSEA. This CDR3 spans 13 amino acids. V gave up 8 bases and J gave up 1 base, with 11 bases separating them. The DNA of the CDR3 is TGCAGCCCAGGCGGCCGGAACACCGGGGAGCTGTTTTTT. Its protein product is CSPGGRNTGELFF.

This rearrangement joins TRBV11-2 to TRBJ1-1; 9 bases fit TRBD1. Germline CDR1 is SGHAT and CDR2 is FQNNGV. There are 17 residues in the CDR3. The junction had 10 bases not matched to a gene; V was cut back by 2 bases and J by 3 bases. This chain's CDR3 is CASSLSYVTGGDTEAFF. The CDR3 DNA is TGTGCCAGCAGCTTATCCTACGTGACAGGGGGAGACACTGAAGCTTTCTTT. Drawing the rest from reference TRBV11-2 and TRBJ1-1, the complete variable domain is EAGVAQSPRYKIIEKRQSVAFWCNPISGHATLYWYQQILGQGPKLLIQFQNNGVVDDSQLPKDRFSAERLKGVDSTLKIQPAKLEDSAVYLCASSLSYVTGGDTEAFFGQGTRLTVV.

This clone has only a few counts. This chain connects TRBV2 to TRBJ2-3, with D possibly TRBD1 on 5 matching bases. V was cut by 7 bases and J by 4 bases, with 12 bases left in between. Germline-derived CDR1 and CDR2 are SNHLY and FYNNEI. This CDR3 region has 13 residues. The CDR3 protein is CASKLDTPDTQYF. The CDR3 coding sequence is TGTGCCAGCAAGCTGGACACCCCAGATACGCAGTATTTT.

The V and J genes are TRBV29-1 and TRBJ1-2; possible D gene TRBD1, 5 bases. Trimming pared 7 bases from V and 4 bases from J, leaving 16 bases between. Germline lookup yields CDR1 SQVTM and CDR2 ANQGSEA. The CDR3 covers 13 residues. The CDR3 spells CSGGREGTYGYTF. CDR3 sequence (DNA): TGCAGCGGTGGCAGGGAAGGTACCTATGGCTACACCTTC.

This chain links TRBV7-3 with TRBJ2-5; D gene unclear. V was pared by 4 bases and J by 1 base, with 16 bases between. Germline CDR1 and CDR2: SGHTA and FQGTGA. The CDR3 runs to 16 residues. The CDR3 loop reads CASSSGVAVGQETQYF. CDR3 nucleotide sequence: TGTGCCAGCAGCTCTGGGGTTGCGGTGGGCCAAGAGACCCAGTACTTC.

The gene calls are TRBV27 and TRBJ2-1; 7 bases are shared with TRBD1. J lost 14 bases, V lost 3 bases, and 4 bases had no gene match. CDR1 is MNHEY and CDR2 is SMNVEV in the germline V gene (reference sequence). There are 11 residues in the CDR3. CDR3 loop: CASSFGDREFF. The CDR3 coding sequence is TGTGCCAGCAGTTTTGGAGACAGGGAGTTCTTC.

This clone was observed once. J is TRBJ1-3 and V is TRBV4-1; no clear D. Germline V gives CDR1 MGHRA, CDR2 YSYEKL. CDR3 length: 16 residues. V was cut by 5 bases and J by 0 bases, with 14 bases left in between. CDR3 sequence: CASSSEGVSSGNTIYF. DNA of the CDR3: TGCGCCAGCAGCTCGGAGGGCGTTTCCTCTGGAAACACCATATATTTT.

The chain is built from TRBV6-5 and TRBJ2-4; D is ambiguous. Between the trimmed V and J ends, which lost 0 bases and 6 bases, there was a span of 6 bases. The V gene's germline CDR1 is MNHEY and CDR2 SVGAGI. The CDR3 is 13 residues long. The CDR3 sequence: CASSYSTGNIQYF. CDR3 coding DNA: TGTGCCAGCAGTTACTCGACCGGAAACATTCAGTACTTC.

The chain carries TRBV10-3 and TRBJ2-2; D perhaps matches TRBD1 (5 bases). The CDR3 spans 12 residues. V lost 4 bases, J lost 6 bases, and 6 bases lay in between. Germline CDR1 is ENHRY and CDR2 is SYGVKD. CDR3 region: CAISGTSGELFF. In DNA, the CDR3 is TGTGCCATCAGTGGGACATCCGGGGAGCTGTTTTTT.

The V and J genes are TRBV4-1 and TRBJ1-2; D is unclear. This CDR3 has 13 amino acids. Trimming left V 3 bases short and J 2 bases short, with 7 bases between. Per the germline V gene, CDR1 is MGHRA and CDR2 is YSYEKL. This CDR3 is CASSQALNYGYTF. In DNA form, the CDR3 reads TGCGCCAGCAGCCAGGCGTTAAACTATGGCTACACCTTC.

A note on this clone: This CDR3 is also generated by other DNA sequences in the sample. The rearrangement links TRBV27 to TRBJ1-5; D unresolved. The CDR3 contains 14 residues. V lost 2 bases to trimming and J lost 1 base, with 6 bases between them. Looked up from germline, CDR1 is MNHEY and CDR2 is SMNVEV (reference sequence). The CDR3 DNA follows: TGTGCCAGCAGTTTAAGGGTGAGCAATCAGCCCCAGCATTTT. This encodes CASSLRVSNQPQHF.

This chain joins TRBV27 and TRBJ2-7; D not resolved. Trimming pared 3 bases from V and 2 bases from J, leaving 11 bases between. Germline CDR1 is MNHEY and CDR2 is SMNVEV (reference sequence). The CDR3 loop spans 14 amino acids. CDR3 in DNA: TGTGCCAGCAGTTTTGGAACAGCTACCTACGAGCAGTACTTC. Protein: CASSFGTATYEQYF.

This clone has a single count. The V gene is TRBV7-9, the J gene TRBJ2-1; no definite D call. In germline, CDR1 is SEHNR, CDR2 FQNEAQ (reference sequence). V was trimmed by 0 bases and J by 9 bases, leaving 6 bases between them. This CDR3 contains 12 residues. The CDR3: CASSLALAEQFF. CDR3 DNA: TGTGCCAGCAGCTTAGCCTTGGCTGAGCAGTTCTTC.

The gene calls are TRBV4-1 and TRBJ1-1; D perhaps matches TRBD1 (5 bases). The CDR3 loop spans 12 amino acids. Trimming pared 4 bases from V and 4 bases from J, leaving 7 bases between. CDR1 is MGHRA and CDR2 is YSYEKL in the germline V gene. In nucleotides, the CDR3 is TGCGCCAGCAGCCGGGGGATCACTGAAGCTTTCTTT. Translation gives CASSRGITEAFF.

The chain combines TRBV7-9 with TRBJ2-7, with D hard to call. The V gene's germline CDR1 is SEHNR and CDR2 FQNEAQ (reference sequence). The CDR3 runs to 14 residues. Trimming shortened V by 8 bases and J by 0 bases, and 14 bases separated the two germline ends. The CDR3 spells CASSGTGSSYEQYF. CDR3 nucleotide sequence: TGTGCCAGCTCCGGAACGGGCAGCTCCTACGAGCAGTACTTC.

V gene TRBV2 combines with J gene TRBJ2-1, with 9 bases identical to TRBD1. The germline V gene encodes CDR1 SNHLY and CDR2 FYNNEI. There are 18 residues in the CDR3. After removal of 1 base from V and 0 bases from J, the junction contained 7 bases not matched to a gene. The CDR3 here is CASSEGDRVPDSYNEQFF. CDR3 bases: TGTGCCAGCAGTGAAGGGGACAGGGTTCCCGACTCCTACAATGAGCAGTTCTTC.

This clone was seen a single time. The V and J genes are TRBV30 and TRBJ2-1, with 11 bases that match TRBD2. Germline V gene lookup returns CDR1 GTSNPN and CDR2 SVGIG (reference sequence). The CDR3 is 12 residues long. J gave up 10 bases and V 4 bases, and 3 bases lay outside the gene matches. CDR3 sequence reads: CAWTLAGVEQFF. In nucleotides, the CDR3 is TGTGCCTGGACACTAGCGGGAGTGGAGCAGTTCTTC.

The table lists this clone with a few counts. The J gene is TRBJ2-7, the V gene TRBV6-6; D uncertain. Trimming took 6 bases from V and 5 from J, leaving 23 bases between them. The CDR3 contains 16 residues. Germline lookup yields CDR1 MNHNY and CDR2 SVGAGI (reference sequence). DNA of the CDR3: TGTGCCAGCAGACCCGGACGGAGTCGCTCTGAGGACGAGCAGTACTTC. It is translated as CASRPGRSRSEDEQYF.

The chain links TRBV30 to TRBJ2-7, with D perhaps assigned TRBD1 or TRBD2 (5 bases each). The CDR3 extends over 16 amino acids. Trimming pared 2 bases from V and 2 bases from J, leaving 19 bases between. Germline CDR1 and CDR2: GTSNPN and SVGIG (reference sequence). The CDR3 DNA is TGTGCCTGGAGTCCCAGTGGGACCCACCGGCCCTACGAGCAGTACTTC. It yields the protein CAWSPSGTHRPYEQYF. The whole variable domain, filled in from reference TRBV30 and TRBJ2-7, reads SQTIHQWPATLVQPVGSPLSLECTVEGTSNPNLYWYRQAAGRGLQLLFYSVGIGQISSEVPQNLSASRPQDRQFILSSKKLLLSDSGFYLCAWSPSGTHRPYEQYFGPGTRLTVT.

The chain carries TRBV29-1 and TRBJ2-2; D remains ambiguous. V was shortened by 4 bases and J by 5 bases, with 11 bases between the two germline ends. There are 13 residues in the CDR3. The germline CDR1 and CDR2 sequences are SQVTM and ANQGSEA. This chain's CDR3 is CSVVAPRTGELFF. The CDR3 nucleotides read TGCAGCGTTGTGGCCCCCAGAACCGGGGAGCTGTTTTTT.